This entry describes one T cell receptor (beta chain). The record originates from a study of blood T cell repertoires in COVID-19. TCRdb's copy holds only in-frame clones and misses some; the assay was immunoSEQ multiplex PCR. The sample holds under 20,000 clones; roughly 89% are singletons and the top ten take approximately 13%. CDR1 is MNHNY, CDR2 SVGAGI, per germline (reference sequence). The CDR3 covers 15 residues. The V and J ends lost 6 bases and 4 bases, in that order; junction bases with no gene match: 6. This rearrangement joins TRBV6-6 to TRBJ1-5; 10 bases are shared with TRBD1. The sequence derives from a man in his fifties or sixties with active COVID-19. The sequenced sample consisted of peripheral blood. As DNA, the CDR3 is TGTGCCAGCAGAAAGGGACAGGGGTTTAATCAGCCCCAGCATTTT. Translated, it gives CASRKGQGFNQPQHF.